This is a list of T cell receptor beta chains from one sample in a study of blood T cell repertoires in COVID-19. The method was immunoSEQ multiplex PCR; TCRdb's version includes in-frame clones alone and lacks a portion of them. This table holds tens of thousands of clones, about 80% found once. Sequenced: peripheral blood. The receptors originated from an older man with COVID-19, enrolled during active disease. The CDR3 runs from the conserved cysteine through the conserved F or W. Each record gives: J gene, clone size, V gene, CDR3 length, D gene, CDR3 DNA, CDR3 protein. The D gene is left open where the match is weak. Clone sizes are given selectively: once, few, many, or a class where the clone is expanded.

j_gene: TRBJ1-5
abundance: -
v_gene: TRBV25-1
len: 15
d_gene: -
CDR3nt: TGTGCCAGTTCCACCGGTCGGGGGGCGGGTCAGCCCCAGCATTTT
CDR3aa: CASSTGRGAGQPQHF

j_gene: TRBJ1-5
abundance: -
v_gene: TRBV6-2/TRBV6-3
len: 16
d_gene: -
CDR3nt: TGTGCCAGCAGTTACCCCGCGGGACTAAGCAATCAGCCCCAGCATTTT
CDR3aa: CASSYPAGLSNQPQHF

j_gene: TRBJ1-6
abundance: -
v_gene: TRBV12-3/TRBV12-4
len: 13
d_gene: -
CDR3nt: TGTGCCAGCAGTTCGTCCCGGGGTTCACCCCTCCACTTT
CDR3aa: CASSSSRGSPLHF

j_gene: TRBJ1-3
abundance: once
v_gene: TRBV2
len: 15
d_gene: TRBD1
CDR3nt: TGTGCCAGCAGTCCTAACAGGGGGTCAGGAAACACCATATATTTT
CDR3aa: CASSPNRGSGNTIYF

j_gene: TRBJ1-2
abundance: -
v_gene: TRBV11-2
len: 17
d_gene: -
CDR3nt: TGTGCCAGCAGCTTTCCGCCTGACAGGTGGAAGGACTATGGCTACACCTTC
CDR3aa: CASSFPPDRWKDYGYTF

j_gene: TRBJ1-1
abundance: -
v_gene: TRBV5-6
len: 13
d_gene: -
CDR3nt: TGTGCCAGCAGCTCAAGGCGGTTCACTGAAGCTTTCTTT
CDR3aa: CASSSRRFTEAFF

j_gene: TRBJ1-1
abundance: once
v_gene: TRBV4-3
len: 15
d_gene: -
CDR3nt: TGCGCCAGCAGCCTCCAACCTGGGGAGCCCACTGAAGCTTTCTTT
CDR3aa: CASSLQPGEPTEAFF

j_gene: TRBJ1-3
abundance: -
v_gene: TRBV6-5
len: 12
d_gene: -
CDR3nt: TGTGCCAGCAGTTCCCAGGGAAACACCATATATTTT
CDR3aa: CASSSQGNTIYF

j_gene: TRBJ2-2
abundance: -
v_gene: TRBV3-1/TRBV3-2
len: 15
d_gene: TRBD2
CDR3nt: TGTGCCAGCAGCTACGGGACTAGCGGACGGGGGGAGCTGTTTTTT
CDR3aa: CASSYGTSGRGELFF

j_gene: TRBJ1-6
abundance: -
v_gene: TRBV5-1
len: 19
d_gene: -
CDR3nt: TGCGCCAGCAGCCCTGCCGGGACTGCCACTAAACTCTATAATTCACCCCTCCACTTT
CDR3aa: CASSPAGTATKLYNSPLHF

j_gene: TRBJ1-6
abundance: many
v_gene: TRBV27
len: 15
d_gene: TRBD1
CDR3nt: TGTGCCAGCAGTTGGACAGGGACTAACAATTCACCCCTCCACTTT
CDR3aa: CASSWTGTNNSPLHF

j_gene: TRBJ1-2
abundance: -
v_gene: TRBV3-1/TRBV3-2
len: 15
d_gene: -
CDR3nt: TGTGCCAGCAGCCAAGTAGCAGGGCTGGTTCATGGCTACACCTTC
CDR3aa: CASSQVAGLVHGYTF

j_gene: TRBJ2-4
abundance: -
v_gene: TRBV1
len: 16
d_gene: -
CDR3nt: TGCACCAGCAGCCAAGACCGGACAGTAGCCAAAAACATTCAGTACTTC
CDR3aa: CTSSQDRTVAKNIQYF

j_gene: TRBJ2-5
abundance: -
v_gene: TRBV7-9
len: 18
d_gene: TRBD1
CDR3nt: TGTGCCAGCAGCTTATTTTCCTACAGGACAGGGGGAAAAGAGACCCAGTACTTC
CDR3aa: CASSLFSYRTGGKETQYF

j_gene: TRBJ1-5
abundance: -
v_gene: TRBV6-5
len: 15
d_gene: -
CDR3nt: TGTGCCAGCAGGCCCCTCGGGGGGAGCAATCAGCCCCAGCATTTT
CDR3aa: CASRPLGGSNQPQHF

j_gene: TRBJ2-2
abundance: few
v_gene: TRBV7-9
len: 18
d_gene: TRBD1
CDR3nt: TGTGCCAGCAGCTTGGATCCGCGGGGGACAGGGTACACCGGGGAGCTGTTTTTT
CDR3aa: CASSLDPRGTGYTGELFF

j_gene: TRBJ1-1
abundance: -
v_gene: TRBV28
len: 14
d_gene: -
CDR3nt: TGTGCCAGCAGTTCACACAGGGTGAACACTGAAGCTTTCTTT
CDR3aa: CASSSHRVNTEAFF

j_gene: TRBJ1-1
abundance: -
v_gene: TRBV5-1
len: 15
d_gene: -
CDR3nt: TGCGCCAGCAGCTTGGGAAGGGGAGGGAGCACTGAAGCTTTCTTT
CDR3aa: CASSLGRGGSTEAFF

j_gene: TRBJ1-2
abundance: -
v_gene: TRBV6-5
len: 14
d_gene: -
CDR3nt: TGTGCCAGCAGTTACTCAGGACAGCCGGATAGGGGCACCTTC
CDR3aa: CASSYSGQPDRGTF

j_gene: TRBJ1-5
abundance: -
v_gene: TRBV12-3/TRBV12-4
len: 13
d_gene: -
CDR3nt: TGTGCCAGCAGTCTCTCCGGTGTACCTAGCCTGGATTTT
CDR3aa: CASSLSGVPSLDF

j_gene: TRBJ1-1
abundance: -
v_gene: TRBV9
len: 17
d_gene: TRBD1
CDR3nt: TGTGCCAGCAGCGTAGGGTTCAGGGGGTCGGGGAACACTGAAGCTTTCTTT
CDR3aa: CASSVGFRGSGNTEAFF

j_gene: TRBJ1-4
abundance: -
v_gene: TRBV27
len: 15
d_gene: TRBD1
CDR3nt: TGTGCCAGCAGTCTTACCAGGGGGGCTAATGAAAAACTGTTTTTT
CDR3aa: CASSLTRGANEKLFF

j_gene: TRBJ1-5
abundance: -
v_gene: TRBV6-2/TRBV6-3
len: 16
d_gene: -
CDR3nt: TGTGCCAGCAGTTTACCCAGACTGATTAGCAATCAGCCCCAGCATTTT
CDR3aa: CASSLPRLISNQPQHF

j_gene: TRBJ2-3
abundance: -
v_gene: TRBV7-2
len: 15
d_gene: -
CDR3nt: TGTGCCAGCAGCTTGAGTAACAGGCCCACAGATACGCAGTATTTT
CDR3aa: CASSLSNRPTDTQYF

j_gene: TRBJ2-3
abundance: -
v_gene: TRBV3-1/TRBV3-2
len: 17
d_gene: TRBD2
CDR3nt: TGTGCCAGCAGCCGGGGGACTAGCGCCTCTCCCCAGGGTGGGCAGTATTTT
CDR3aa: CASSRGTSASPQGGQYF

j_gene: TRBJ1-1
abundance: -
v_gene: TRBV11-1
len: 13
d_gene: -
CDR3nt: TGTGCCAGCAGCTTACAGGGAAGCACTGAAGCTTTCTTT
CDR3aa: CASSLQGSTEAFF

j_gene: TRBJ2-1
abundance: -
v_gene: TRBV2
len: 19
d_gene: TRBD1
CDR3nt: TGTGCCAGCAGTGAATTGAGGACAGGAGGATTGAGCTCCTACAATGAGCAGTTCTTC
CDR3aa: CASSELRTGGLSSYNEQFF

j_gene: TRBJ2-7
abundance: -
v_gene: TRBV9
len: 14
d_gene: -
CDR3nt: TGTGCCAGCAGCGCAGGGACTTCCTCCTACGAGCAGTACTTC
CDR3aa: CASSAGTSSYEQYF

j_gene: TRBJ2-5
abundance: -
v_gene: TRBV5-1
len: 14
d_gene: TRBD1
CDR3nt: TGCGCCAGCAGCTCCGATGGACAGGGGAGGACCCAGTACTTC
CDR3aa: CASSSDGQGRTQYF

j_gene: TRBJ2-7
abundance: -
v_gene: TRBV24-1
len: 14
d_gene: TRBD1
CDR3nt: TGTGCCACCAACCACCGGGACAGGGGCGGCGAGCAGTACTTC
CDR3aa: CATNHRDRGGEQYF

j_gene: TRBJ1-2
abundance: -
v_gene: TRBV30
len: 12
d_gene: -
CDR3nt: TGTGCCTGGAGGTGGGCCAACTATGGCTACACCTTC
CDR3aa: CAWRWANYGYTF

j_gene: TRBJ1-2
abundance: -
v_gene: TRBV5-5
len: 13
d_gene: -
CDR3nt: TGTGCCAGCAGCCAAAACTGGGAGGGGGGCTACACCTTC
CDR3aa: CASSQNWEGGYTF

j_gene: TRBJ2-1
abundance: -
v_gene: TRBV5-1
len: 15
d_gene: -
CDR3nt: TGCGCCAGCAGCCTCGACAGGAGCTCCTACAATGAGCAGTTCTTC
CDR3aa: CASSLDRSSYNEQFF

j_gene: TRBJ1-4
abundance: -
v_gene: TRBV7-2
len: 14
d_gene: TRBD1
CDR3nt: TGTGCCAGCAGCTTAGGGGGGACAGCCCAAAAACTGTTTTTT
CDR3aa: CASSLGGTAQKLFF

j_gene: TRBJ2-1
abundance: once
v_gene: TRBV11-2
len: 16
d_gene: TRBD1
CDR3nt: TGTGCCAGCAGCCCTCTCAGACAGGGGATATACAATGAGCAGTTCTTC
CDR3aa: CASSPLRQGIYNEQFF

j_gene: TRBJ1-6
abundance: -
v_gene: TRBV5-1
len: 15
d_gene: TRBD1
CDR3nt: TGCGCCAGCAGCTTGGGGACAGGGGAAAGCTCACCCCTCCACTTT
CDR3aa: CASSLGTGESSPLHF

j_gene: TRBJ1-1
abundance: few
v_gene: TRBV10-1
len: 12
d_gene: -
CDR3nt: TGCGCCAGCAGTGAGTCCGGTTATGAAGCTTTCTTT
CDR3aa: CASSESGYEAFF

j_gene: TRBJ2-1
abundance: -
v_gene: TRBV4-1
len: 19
d_gene: -
CDR3nt: TGCGCCAGCAGCCAAGAAGCCCGAGTGGGCCAGGGAAAAGGGGATGAGCAGTTCTTC
CDR3aa: CASSQEARVGQGKGDEQFF

j_gene: TRBJ1-1
abundance: medium-sized
v_gene: TRBV30
len: 13
d_gene: TRBD1
CDR3nt: TGTGCCTGGAGGGGACAGGCGAACACTGAAGCTTTCTTT
CDR3aa: CAWRGQANTEAFF

j_gene: TRBJ1-1
abundance: once
v_gene: TRBV27
len: 15
d_gene: -
CDR3nt: TGTGCCAGCAGCACAACACCTCCAGGGCACACTGAAGCTTTCTTT
CDR3aa: CASSTTPPGHTEAFF

j_gene: TRBJ1-1
abundance: -
v_gene: TRBV30
len: 14
d_gene: -
CDR3nt: TGTGCCTGGTGCGAGGGAGACAGGTCGATTGAAGCTTTCTTT
CDR3aa: CAWCEGDRSIEAFF

j_gene: TRBJ1-2
abundance: -
v_gene: TRBV12-3/TRBV12-4
len: 12
d_gene: -
CDR3nt: TGTGCCAGCAGTTTAACCGACAGTGGCTACACCTTC
CDR3aa: CASSLTDSGYTF

j_gene: TRBJ2-1
abundance: -
v_gene: TRBV18
len: 15
d_gene: TRBD2
CDR3nt: TGTGCCAGCTCCCCTGGGACTAGCTCGGGGGATGAGCAGTTCTTC
CDR3aa: CASSPGTSSGDEQFF

j_gene: TRBJ2-2
abundance: -
v_gene: TRBV2
len: 15
d_gene: TRBD1
CDR3nt: TGTGCCAGCGGGGAACAGGGGGCGAGGACCGGGGAGCTGTTTTTT
CDR3aa: CASGEQGARTGELFF

j_gene: TRBJ1-1
abundance: -
v_gene: TRBV12-3/TRBV12-4
len: 13
d_gene: -
CDR3nt: TGTGCCAGCAGTTTAGAGCAGGGATTGGATGCTTTCTTT
CDR3aa: CASSLEQGLDAFF

j_gene: TRBJ1-4
abundance: -
v_gene: TRBV28
len: 15
d_gene: TRBD1
CDR3nt: TGTGCCAGCAGTTTATTGGGGACAGGCCCCGTAGGGCTGTTTTTT
CDR3aa: CASSLLGTGPVGLFF

j_gene: TRBJ1-1
abundance: -
v_gene: TRBV7-2
len: 14
d_gene: TRBD1
CDR3nt: TGTGCCAGCAGCTTAAGGGGGCCCGGTCGGGAAGCTTTCTTT
CDR3aa: CASSLRGPGREAFF

j_gene: TRBJ1-5
abundance: -
v_gene: TRBV5-1
len: 15
d_gene: TRBD1
CDR3nt: TGCGCCAGCAGCTTGGGACAGGGGTTCAATCAGCCCCAGCATTTT
CDR3aa: CASSLGQGFNQPQHF